Listed here are 18 T cell receptor beta chains from one sample, sequenced in a study of CXCR3-negative and CXCR3-positive naive CD8 T cells. The study made its TRB cDNA libraries by 5' RACE, adding UMI labels. With the 5' RACE reads reprocessed, TCRdb shows one record per CDR3 protein and no DNA. The sample has roughly 24,000 distinct CDR3 sequences. The sequenced sample was naive CXCR3- CD8+ T cells from blood. Indicated subset: CD45RO-CCR7+CD27+CD95- naive CD8+ T cells lacking CXCR3 (TNR3-). The origin of the receptors is a human donor in good health. Some clones in this sample may be carry-over from other donors' samples.

The chain combines TRBV6-2 or TRBV6-3 with TRBJ1-1. The V gene's germline CDR1 is MNHEY and CDR2 SVGEGT. The CDR3 contains 13 residues. CDR3 amino acids: CASSYRMAAEAFF.

The CDR3 is CASSLYGADTGELFF. The rearrangement uses TRBV27 and TRBJ2-2; the TRBD1 assignment by TCRdb is unverifiable without DNA. Germline CDR1 and CDR2: MNHEY and SMNVEV (reference sequence). This CDR3 spans 15 amino acids.

The CDR3 loop is CASSFGGGGDTQYF. This chain uses TRBV12-3 or TRBV12-4 with TRBJ2-3; TCRdb names TRBD2, which stays unverified in the absence of DNA. CDR3 length: 14 residues.

This chain connects TRBV28 to TRBJ1-1; TCRdb's D gene call, TRBD1, goes unchecked for lack of DNA. This CDR3 is built from 14 residues. The germline V gene has CDR1 MDHEN and CDR2 SYDVKM. The CDR3: CASSLRGTATEAFF.

This chain links TRBV7-2 with TRBJ1-4; the TCRdb call, TRBD1, lacks DNA for checking. The CDR3 contains 15 residues. Germline values: CDR1 SGHTA, CDR2 FQGNSA. The CDR3 sequence is CASSPLGGINEKLFF.

V gene TRBV6-2 or TRBV6-3 combines with J gene TRBJ2-2; the TCRdb call, TRBD1, lacks DNA for checking. The CDR3 contains 15 residues. In germline, CDR1 is MNHEY, CDR2 SVGEGT. This chain's CDR3 is CASRRTGFNTGELFF.

V and J are TRBV29-1 and TRBJ2-1; TCRdb picks TRBD2, but there is no DNA to check that call. From germline, CDR1 is SQVTM and CDR2 ANQGSEA. The CDR3 runs 16 residues. CDR3 region: CSVSDVGGGGLNEQFF.

The chain combines TRBV11-2 with TRBJ2-7; as DNA is missing, the TRBD2 call by TCRdb cannot be tested. Germline values: CDR1 SGHAT, CDR2 FQNNGV. The CDR3 has 15 amino acids. The chain's CDR3 is CASSWTSGGSYEQYF.

The chain links TRBV4-1 to TRBJ2-7. The CDR3 has 17 residues. CDR1 is MGHRA, CDR2 YSYEKL, per germline. The chain's CDR3 is CASSQGSLRVGYDEQYF.

J is TRBJ2-1 and V is TRBV7-9; TCRdb gives TRBD2 as the D gene, but with no DNA this cannot be confirmed. The CDR3 loop spans 16 amino acids. Per germline, CDR1 SEHNR and CDR2 FQNEAQ (reference sequence). The chain's CDR3 is CASSPRSAGGYNEQFF.

J is TRBJ2-2 and V is TRBV6-2 or TRBV6-3; TCRdb's assignment of TRBD1 cannot be checked, as there is no DNA. CDR3 length: 15 residues. The germline gives CDR1 MNHEY, CDR2 SVGEGT. The CDR3 spells CASSDFGTVTGELFF.

This chain connects TRBV20-1 to TRBJ2-1; without DNA, the TCRdb call of TRBD2 cannot be checked. The CDR3 runs to 16 residues. Germline V gene data show CDR1 as DFQATT and CDR2 as SNEGSKA (reference sequence). The CDR3 protein is CSARDDRASVIYEQFF.

This clonotype is identified as medium-sized from frequency. V and J are TRBV15 and TRBJ2-1. The germline V gene encodes CDR1 LNHNV and CDR2 YYDKDF (reference sequence). The CDR3 sequence is 16 residues long. The CDR3 region is CATSRDRRGPDNEQFF.

The J gene is TRBJ2-2, the V gene TRBV29-1. The germline V gene has CDR1 SQVTM and CDR2 ANQGSEA. The CDR3 is 11 residues long. CDR3 residues: CSVMGTGELFF.

V usage is TRBV5-1 and J usage is TRBJ2-1; the D call of TRBD1 rests on TCRdb alone, since no DNA is present to check it. CDR3 length equals 12 residues. From germline, CDR1 is SGHRS and CDR2 YFSETQ. The CDR3 sequence is CASSFSGREQFF. The complete variable domain, with remaining parts taken from reference TRBV5-1 and TRBJ2-1, reads KAGVTQTPRYLIKTRGQQVTLSCSPISGHRSVSWYQQTPGQGLQFLFEYFSETQRNKGNFPGRFSGRQFSNSRSEMNVSTLELGDSALYLCASSFSGREQFFGPGTRLTVL.

V is TRBV5-1 and J is TRBJ2-2. The CDR3 is 14 residues long. The germline V gene has CDR1 SGHRS and CDR2 YFSETQ. The CDR3 loop reads CASSWAGVTGELFF.

The chain couples TRBV7-2 to TRBJ2-7. CDR1 and CDR2 from the germline V gene are SGHTA and FQGNSA. The CDR3 runs 14 residues. The CDR3 here is CASSLLAGTYEQYF. Full variable domain (rest looked up from reference TRBV7-2 and TRBJ2-7): GAGVSQSPSNKVTEKGKDVELRCDPISGHTALYWYRQSLGQGLEFLIYFQGNSAPDKSGLPSDRFSAERTGGSVSTLTIQRTQQEDSAVYLCASSLLAGTYEQYFGPGTRLTVT.

V gene TRBV29-1 combines with J gene TRBJ2-1; there is no DNA to check the TCRdb D call of TRBD1. The CDR3 contains 13 residues. The V gene's germline CDR1 is SQVTM and CDR2 ANQGSEA. CDR3 amino acids: CSAVQGVYNEQFF.